The T cell receptor (beta chain) described here comes from a study of blood T cell repertoires in COVID-19. Source study methods: For nucleated cells, counts were estimated from reference gene primer amplification. Repertoires were generated with immunoSEQ multiplex PCR, while TCRdb's copy carries only in-frame clones and drops some. V and J calls and clone size are given by that table; D and trimming were obtained from the DNA. Among approximately 330,000 clones listed, roughly 86% were seen once. The source is a man between 25 and 39 years old with COVID-19, enrolled during active disease. What was sequenced was peripheral blood.

The CDR3 is CASSYSRNSPYEQYF. The CDR3 DNA reads TGTGCCAGCAGTTACTCGAGGAACTCTCCCTACGAGCAGTACTTC. This chain uses TRBV6-6 with TRBJ2-7; D unclear. This CDR3 is 15 amino acids long. Between the trimmed V and J ends, which lost 0 bases and 2 bases, there was a span of 11 bases. CDR1 and CDR2 from the germline V gene are MNHNY and SVGAGI (reference sequence).